These T cell receptor beta chains were read from a single sample in a study of PD-1 blockade in mismatch repair-deficient tumors. Using immunoSEQ multiplex PCR, the repertoire was profiled, and TCRdb retains in-frame clones only, with some absent. The table records approximately 100,000 clones, 70% to 85% of them present only once. The source was peripheral blood, collected less than 37 weeks after starting pembrolizumab. These receptors were obtained from an adult with mismatch repair-deficient cancer. Both conserved end residues are part of each CDR3. Each record gives: V gene, CDR3 length, CDR3 protein.

TRBV6-1	11	CASSTKQEQYF
TRBV6-4	15	CASSEKHRSYYGYTF
TRBV18	15	CASSPNRGPGYEQYF
TRBV30	14	CAWSLAGAVNEQFF
TRBV15	14	CATSHRGLTDTQYF
TRBV21-1	16	CASSRLGLDNSYEQYF
TRBV30	14	CASTGGAGANVLTF
TRBV6-5	12	CASGGGSYEQYF
TRBV2	12	CASSEGWYEQYF
TRBV30	17	CAWSRAGGYPNTGELFF
TRBV7-3	15	CASSLTGGVQETQYF
TRBV6-4	14	CASSGRGSNQPQHF
TRBV19	15	CASNTPRIGSTEAFF
TRBV19	16	CASSSPGQGTAYEQYF